This is a list of T cell receptor beta chains from one sample in a study of control samples from healthy donors and cancer patients. The table came from immunoSEQ multiplex PCR; TCRdb's copy has only in-frame clones and leaves some out. The sample lists 100,000 to 150,000 clones; less than 90% were seen once. The source material was blood. These receptors were taken from a man between 18 and 29 years old in good health. CDR3s include the opening cysteine and the closing phenylalanine or tryptophan. The order of the fields is V gene, J gene, D gene, clone size, CDR3 DNA, CDR3 protein. D genes are given only for firm matches. Clone size is stated in some rows and not others, as once, few, many or a class when expanded.

TRBV6-6	TRBJ2-1	NA	NA	TGTGCCAGCAGTTCGAGGAACAATGAGCAGTTCTTC	CASSSRNNEQFF
TRBV7-9	TRBJ2-5	TRBD1	NA	TGTGCCAGCTCTGGGAGCGACAGGGTGAAGACCCAGTACTTC	CASSGSDRVKTQYF
TRBV9	TRBJ1-6	NA	few	TGTGCCAGCAGCACCCGACAGACCCCTAAGGGATCACCCCTCCACTTT	CASSTRQTPKGSPLHF
TRBV9	TRBJ2-6	NA	NA	TGTGCCAGCAGGACGGACAGCTCTGGGGCCAACGTCCTGACTTTC	CASRTDSSGANVLTF
TRBV7-9	TRBJ2-3	NA	NA	TGTGCCAGCAGCTTCTGGGGGCGTCGGGCAGATACGCAGTATTTT	CASSFWGRRADTQYF
TRBV19	TRBJ2-7	TRBD1	few	TGTGCCAGTAGTATTGAGACAGGGATCTACGAGCAGTACTTC	CASSIETGIYEQYF
TRBV9	TRBJ2-1	TRBD2	NA	TGTGCCAGCAGCTCGGGACTAGCGGGAGGGACCTACAATGAGCAGTTCTTC	CASSSGLAGGTYNEQFF
TRBV3-1/TRBV3-2	TRBJ1-2	NA	NA	TGTGCCAGCAGCCAGACACAAGGCTACACCTTC	CASSQTQGYTF
TRBV5-1	TRBJ2-1	NA	NA	TGCGCCAGCAGCCTTTACAATGAGCAGTTCTTC	CASSLYNEQFF
TRBV7-2	TRBJ1-5	TRBD1	NA	TGTGCCAGCAGCACCACCGGGACAGGGGGTTCCCAGCATTTT	CASSTTGTGGSQHF
TRBV7-2	TRBJ2-7	NA	once	TGTGCCAGCAGCTTACAGGGCTACTCCTACGAGCAGTACTTT	CASSLQGYSYEQYF
TRBV30	TRBJ2-2	NA	NA	TGTGCCTGGAGTGTAAAGGGGCGGGACACCGGGGAGCTGTTTTTT	CAWSVKGRDTGELFF
TRBV11-3	TRBJ2-3	TRBD1	NA	TGTGCCAGCAGCTTCGGACAGGGTTCAGATACGCAGTATTTT	CASSFGQGSDTQYF
TRBV10-2	TRBJ1-5	NA	NA	TGCGCCAGCAGTGATGGAAATAGCAATCAGCCCCAGCATTTT	CASSDGNSNQPQHF
TRBV18	TRBJ1-1	TRBD1	NA	TGTGCCAGCTCACCGGGACAGCTCACCACTGAAGCTTTCTTT	CASSPGQLTTEAFF
TRBV6-5	TRBJ2-2	NA	NA	TGTGCCGCCCGAGGGGGCACCGGGGAGCTGTTTTTT	CAARGGTGELFF
TRBV2	TRBJ1-2	NA	NA	TGTGCCAGCAGGCGGGGAGTTGGGGATGGCTACACCTTC	CASRRGVGDGYTF
TRBV4-3	TRBJ2-1	TRBD2	NA	TGCGCCAGCAGCCAAGATGGGACTAGCTACAATGAGCAGTTCTTC	CASSQDGTSYNEQFF
TRBV6-5	TRBJ1-2	NA	NA	TGTGCCAGCACCTCCATTGGGACAATGGATGGCTACACCTTC	CASTSIGTMDGYTF
TRBV19	TRBJ2-1	NA	NA	TGTGCCAGTAGTGACCGGAGTGTGGATGAGCAGTTCTTC	CASSDRSVDEQFF
TRBV7-9	TRBJ1-5	NA	NA	TGTGCCAGCAGCCCATCCACGAGCAATCAGCCCCAGCATTTT	CASSPSTSNQPQHF
TRBV27	TRBJ2-7	NA	NA	TGTGCCAGCAGTTCGTACCTAGTGGGCGGAGGCTCCTACGAGCAGTACTTC	CASSSYLVGGGSYEQYF
TRBV5-1	TRBJ2-1	NA	few	TGCGCCAGCCACTTCCCTATGGGTAGTGAGCAGTTCTTC	CASHFPMGSEQFF
TRBV5-1	TRBJ2-1	TRBD1	NA	TGCGCCAGCAGCGCACCCGGGACAGGGGTCTACAATGAGCAGTTCTTC	CASSAPGTGVYNEQFF
TRBV5-1	TRBJ1-1	TRBD1	NA	TGCGCCAGCCTCTTTGAGGGGGCTAATGAAGCTTTCTTT	CASLFEGANEAFF
TRBV12-5	TRBJ2-1	NA	NA	TGTGCTAGTGGCCTTCTCGACTGGATACAAGGGGAGCAGTTCTTC	CASGLLDWIQGEQFF
TRBV27	TRBJ2-7	NA	once	TGTGCCAGCAGGGATATGGTCTACGAGCAGTACTTC	CASRDMVYEQYF
TRBV5-1	TRBJ2-7	NA	NA	TGCGCCAGCAGCTTGGTGGGTCCTCCGAGGTCCTCCTACGAGCAGTACTTC	CASSLVGPPRSSYEQYF
TRBV11-2	TRBJ2-7	NA	NA	TGTGCCAGCAGTATGAAGCGGGTCTTCACCTACGAGCAGTACTTC	CASSMKRVFTYEQYF
TRBV2	TRBJ2-2	NA	once	TGTGCCAGCAGGGAGATAAACCAGAACACCGGGGAGCTGTTTTTT	CASREINQNTGELFF
TRBV7-2	TRBJ2-7	TRBD2	NA	TGTGCCAGCAGCTTTACTAGCGGGTTCTCCTACGAGCAGTACTTC	CASSFTSGFSYEQYF
TRBV5-5	TRBJ1-5	NA	NA	TGTGCCAGCAGCTTGTACAGAGACAATCAGCCCCAGCATTTT	CASSLYRDNQPQHF
TRBV9	TRBJ2-5	TRBD2	NA	TGTGCCAGCAGCCAAGACCTAGCGGGAGGCAGAGAGACCCAGTACTTC	CASSQDLAGGRETQYF
TRBV19	TRBJ1-1	NA	NA	TGTGCCAGTAGTATAGCGCGGAACACTGAAGCTTTCTTT	CASSIARNTEAFF
TRBV5-6	TRBJ2-7	TRBD1	NA	TGTGCCAGCAGCTTGGACAGGGGCCTTTGGGACGAGCAGTACTTC	CASSLDRGLWDEQYF
TRBV7-3	TRBJ2-2	NA	NA	TGTGCCAGCAGCTTATTCCGGAACACCGGGGAGCTGTTTTTT	CASSLFRNTGELFF
TRBV10-1	TRBJ2-2	NA	NA	TGCGCCAGCAGTGAGTCGCGCGGACTAAAGGTCGGGGAGCTGTTTTTT	CASSESRGLKVGELFF
TRBV6-6	TRBJ1-4	NA	NA	TGTGCCAGCAGCCACCCCTCGGGGGCGGGTGAAAAACTGTTTTTT	CASSHPSGAGEKLFF
TRBV7-2	TRBJ2-3	NA	NA	TGTGCCAGCAGCTTAGCGGCGATAATCACTAGCACAGATACGCAGTATTTT	CASSLAAIITSTDTQYF
TRBV10-3	TRBJ2-7	TRBD2	NA	TGTGCCATCAGTGACTCAACTAGCGGGAGTTCAAAGCAGTACTTC	CAISDSTSGSSKQYF
TRBV20-1	TRBJ2-5	NA	many	TGCAGTGCTACAGCGGAGACCCAGTACTTC	CSATAETQYF
TRBV7-9	TRBJ1-2	TRBD1	NA	TGTGCCAGCAGCTCGGACAGGGTAGGGGACTATGGCTACACCTTC	CASSSDRVGDYGYTF
TRBV11-3	TRBJ2-1	TRBD2	NA	TGTGCCAGCAGTCCCCGTGGACTAGCGGGGTGGGATGAGCAGTTCTTC	CASSPRGLAGWDEQFF
TRBV6-6	TRBJ2-3	NA	NA	TGTGCCAGCAGTTTGGACAATCCCAACACAGATACGCAGTATTTT	CASSLDNPNTDTQYF
TRBV27	TRBJ2-7	TRBD2	NA	TGTGCCAGCAGTCTAGCGGGCCCGAGCTCCTACGAGCAGTACTTC	CASSLAGPSSYEQYF
TRBV19	TRBJ2-1	TRBD2	NA	TGTGCCAGTAGTATCATGGGCGGGAGGGCCAATGAGCAGTTCTTC	CASSIMGGRANEQFF
TRBV7-9	TRBJ1-4	TRBD1	NA	TGTGCCAGCAGCTTGGACAGGGTTGGAAAACTGTTTTTT	CASSLDRVGKLFF
TRBV14	TRBJ1-1	NA	NA	TGTGCCAGCAGCCCATTGGGGCCGCTGAACACTGAAGCTTTCTTT	CASSPLGPLNTEAFF
TRBV7-8	TRBJ1-5	NA	NA	TGTGCCAGCAGCCAGGCCCCACATCAGCCCCAGCATTTT	CASSQAPHQPQHF
TRBV12-5	TRBJ2-7	NA	NA	TGTGCTAGTGCCCTTACGGGGACTCCCGCCTCCTACGAGCAGTACTTC	CASALTGTPASYEQYF
TRBV2	TRBJ2-5	NA	NA	TGTGCCAGCAGGGCAAGCTCCAGGGGGGGGGAGACCCAGTACTTC	CASRASSRGGETQYF